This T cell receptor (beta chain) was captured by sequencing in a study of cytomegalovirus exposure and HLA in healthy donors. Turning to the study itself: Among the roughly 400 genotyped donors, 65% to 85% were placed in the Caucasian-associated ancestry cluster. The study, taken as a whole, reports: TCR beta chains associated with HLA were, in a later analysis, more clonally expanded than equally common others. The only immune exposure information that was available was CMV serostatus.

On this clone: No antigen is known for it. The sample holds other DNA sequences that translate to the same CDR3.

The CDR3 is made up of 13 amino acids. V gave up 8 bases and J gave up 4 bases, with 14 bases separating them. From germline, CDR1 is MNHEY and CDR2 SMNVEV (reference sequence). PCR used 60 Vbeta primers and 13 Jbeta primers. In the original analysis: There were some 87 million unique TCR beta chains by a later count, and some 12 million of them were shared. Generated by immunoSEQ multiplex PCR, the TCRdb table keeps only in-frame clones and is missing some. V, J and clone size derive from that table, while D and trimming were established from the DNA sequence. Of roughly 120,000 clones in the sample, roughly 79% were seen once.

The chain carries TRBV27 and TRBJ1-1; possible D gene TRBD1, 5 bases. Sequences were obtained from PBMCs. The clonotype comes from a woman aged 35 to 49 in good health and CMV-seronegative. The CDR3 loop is CASRLGARTEAFF. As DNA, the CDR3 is TGTGCCAGCCGCCTAGGGGCTCGCACTGAAGCTTTCTTT.